The T cell receptor beta chain described here comes from a study of T cell repertoires in cytomegalovirus infection. Findings and limits, study-wide: Carriage of CMV together with the relevant HLA was identifiable through cumulative public TCR beta family frequency.

A single record per CDR3 protein comes from TCRdb applying MiXCR to the reads. The sample lists some 320,000 distinct CDR3 sequences; 8% to 9.5% were seen once. Turning to this clonotype: What it binds is not known.

Germline CDR1 is SGHAT and CDR2 is FQNNGV. The length of the CDR3 is 15 residues. Between the trimmed V and J ends, which lost 5 bases and 2 bases, there was a span of 13 bases. The sample was PBMCs. The V call is TRBV11-2, the J call TRBJ2-1, with D tentatively TRBD1 (6 bases). The source of this sequence is a human donor in good health (CMV status not recorded). Some clones in this sample may be carry-over from other donors' samples. This chain's CDR3 is CASSGDRSPYNEQFF. CDR3 sequence (DNA): TGTGCCAGCAGCGGAGACAGGTCCCCCTACAATGAGCAGTTCTTC.